Below, 3 T cell receptor beta chains from the same sample are listed, as sequenced in a study of human T cells and chemical hapten exposure. One entry per CDR3 protein results from TCRdb running MiXCR on the RACE reads. The data show some 79,000 distinct CDR3 sequences, 10% seen once. Time point reported: patch test 2, 6 weeks after DPC sensitization. Regarding treatment: therapeutic diphenylcyclopropenone sensitization with weekly scalp DPC. The material was whole blood, obtained in connection with sensitization to the hapten diphenylcyclopropenone (DPC). The receptors were sampled from a woman between 50 and 59 years old with alopecia areata. Some clones in this sample may be carry-over from other donors' samples.

This clonotype came up a few times. The genes are TRBV27 and TRBJ1-5, with D possibly matching TRBD1 (5 bases). The V end lost 5 bases, the J end lost 4 bases, and 12 bases lay between the germline ends. The CDR3 is 14 amino acids. Per germline, CDR1 MNHEY and CDR2 SMNVEV (reference sequence). CDR3: CASSGGPNNQPQHF. The CDR3 nucleotides are TGTGCCAGCAGTGGGGGTCCCAATAATCAGCCCCAGCATTTT.

This clonotype was seen a few times. The rearrangement links TRBV7-9 to TRBJ1-1, with unresolved D. The germline gives CDR1 SEHNR, CDR2 FQNEAQ (reference sequence). Between the trimmed V and J ends, which lost 4 bases and 2 bases, there was a span of 11 bases. The CDR3 sequence is 14 residues long. CDR3 in amino acids: CASSSREANTEAFF. The CDR3 DNA reads TGTGCCAGCAGCTCACGAGAGGCTAACACTGAAGCTTTCTTT.

This clonotype was found a few times. The chain has TRBV3-1 and TRBJ1-1; TRBD1 aligns across 7 bases. The CDR3 extends over 15 amino acids. Germline CDR1 is LGHDT and CDR2 is YNNKEL (reference sequence). The junction had 11 bases not matched to a gene; V was cut back by 4 bases and J by 6 bases. CDR3 nucleotides: TGTGCCAGCAGCCCCTTTCGGACAGGTGGTTCTGAAGCTTTCTTT. Its translation is CASSPFRTGGSEAFF.